Following are 8 T cell receptor beta chains from one sample sequenced in a study of identical twins. TCRdb reanalysed the 5' RACE reads using MiXCR and keeps one entry per CDR3 protein. The table includes 540,000 or so distinct CDR3 sequences, about a fifth detected once. This sample also belongs to another study, concerning yellow fever vaccine responses in identical twins.

Material for sequencing was CD4+ T cells sorted from blood. The origin of the receptors is a young woman in good health.

A few counts support this clonotype. The rearrangement joins TRBV29-1 to TRBJ1-2; D ambiguous. Trimming removed 0 bases at V and 3 bases at J, with 17 bases between. There are 16 residues in the CDR3. Germline V gene data show CDR1 as SQVTM and CDR2 as ANQGSEA. CDR3 region: CSVEELSRETYYGYTF. As DNA, the CDR3 is TGCAGCGTTGAAGAACTGTCTAGGGAAACCTACTATGGCTACACCTTC. The entire variable domain, with the rest obtained from reference TRBV29-1 and TRBJ1-2, is as follows: SAVISQKPSRDICQRGTSLTIQCQVDSQVTMMFWYRQQPGQSLTLIATANQGSEATYESGFVIDKFPISRPNLTFSTLTVSNMSPEDSSIYLCSVEELSRETYYGYTFGSGTRLTVV.

This clonotype was detected a few times. The chain has TRBV7-3 and TRBJ2-1; TRBD2 might be the D (5 bases). The CDR3 spans 15 residues. CDR1 SGHTA and CDR2 FQGTGA come from the germline V gene. Deletions cut 5 bases from V and 0 bases from J, with 11 bases between. The CDR3 reads CASSPGGFSYNEQFF. The CDR3 coding sequence is TGTGCCAGCAGCCCGGGCGGGTTCTCCTACAATGAGCAGTTCTTC.

The chain carries TRBV5-8 and TRBJ1-5; D perhaps matches TRBD1 (5 bases). Trimming stripped 2 bases from V and 2 bases from J, with 14 bases between. This CDR3 is built from 16 residues. Germline-derived CDR1 and CDR2 are SGHTS and YDEGEE. The CDR3 coding sequence is TGTGCCAGCAGCTTCGGCGGGGCGGAGGGCAATCAGCCCCAGCATTTT. Protein sequence: CASSFGGAEGNQPQHF.

The V gene is TRBV28, the J gene TRBJ2-2, with D tentatively TRBD1 (6 bases). The CDR3 contains 16 residues. Germline V gene lookup returns CDR1 MDHEN and CDR2 SYDVKM. The germline V and J ends were trimmed by 3 bases and 6 bases, with 17 bases remaining between them. The CDR3 region has the DNA TGTGCCAGCAGTTTCATCAACAGGGTACGGGCCGGGGAGCTGTTTTTT. This sequence encodes CASSFINRVRAGELFF.

The rearrangement uses TRBV12-3 or TRBV12-4 and TRBJ2-1, with 11 bases aligning to TRBD2. V lost 7 bases and J lost 6; bases outside the gene matches: 8. The CDR3 spans 15 residues. The CDR3 protein is CASTLGTSGGNEQFF. In nucleotides, the CDR3 is TGTGCCAGCACCTTAGGGACTAGCGGAGGCAATGAGCAGTTCTTC.

This clonotype showed up just a few times. J is TRBJ2-7 and V is TRBV12-3 or TRBV12-4, with 9 bases matching TRBD1. Germline trimming cut 5 bases from V and 6 bases from J; bases unmatched to any gene: 11. CDR3 length: 15 amino acids. This CDR3 reads CASSTDRGRGSEQYF. The CDR3 region has the DNA TGTGCCAGCAGTACGGACAGGGGAAGGGGTAGCGAGCAGTACTTC.

Only a few counts were recorded for this clonotype. The chain joins TRBV11-3 to TRBJ2-3, with TRBD2 matching over 9 bases. This CDR3 has 15 residues. Trimming removed 1 base from V and 2 bases from J; junction bases left unmatched: 1. CDR1 and CDR2 (germline): SGHNT, YENEEA. The CDR3 DNA reads TGTGCCAGCAGCTTAGGACTAGCGGACACAGATACGCAGTATTTT. Amino acids: CASSLGLADTDTQYF. Using reference TRBV11-3 and TRBJ2-3 for the parts outside the CDR3, the full variable domain is EAGVVQSPRYKIIEKKQPVAFWCNPISGHNTLYWYLQNLGQGPELLIRYENEEAVDDSQLPKDRFSAERLKGVDSTLKIQPAELGDSAVYLCASSLGLADTDTQYFGPGTRLTVL.

The table lists this clonotype with a few counts. The genes are TRBV18 and TRBJ1-1; D is unclear. The V and J ends lost 4 bases and 8 bases respectively, with 14 bases between them. Germline V gene sequence: CDR1 KGHSH, CDR2 LQKENI. This CDR3 is 13 amino acids long. CDR3 sequence (DNA): TGTGCCAGCTCACGACCCGACCGGGCCGAAGCTTTCTTT. It is translated as CASSRPDRAEAFF.